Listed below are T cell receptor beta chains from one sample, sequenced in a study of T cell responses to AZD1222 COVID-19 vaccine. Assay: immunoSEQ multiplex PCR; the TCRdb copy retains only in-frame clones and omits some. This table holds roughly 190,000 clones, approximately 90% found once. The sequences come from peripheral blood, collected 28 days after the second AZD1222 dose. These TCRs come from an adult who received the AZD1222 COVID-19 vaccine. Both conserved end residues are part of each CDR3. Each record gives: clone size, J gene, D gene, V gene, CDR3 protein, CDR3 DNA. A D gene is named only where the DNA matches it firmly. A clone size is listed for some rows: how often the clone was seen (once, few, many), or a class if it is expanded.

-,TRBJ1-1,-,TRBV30,CAWSISAVRGETAFF,TGTGCCTGGAGTATATCCGCCGTTAGGGGGGAGACCGCTTTCTTT
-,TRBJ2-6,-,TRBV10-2,CASRAALGQPSGANVLTF,TGCGCCAGCAGGGCGGCCCTAGGGCAGCCCTCTGGGGCCAACGTCCTGACTTTC
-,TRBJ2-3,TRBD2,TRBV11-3,CASSSSGRSDTQYF,TGTGCCAGCAGCTCTAGCGGGAGGTCAGATACGCAGTATTTT
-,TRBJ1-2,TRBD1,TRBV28,CASSLQGAGTNYGYTF,TGTGCCAGCAGCCTACAGGGGGCGGGTACTAACTATGGCTACACCTTC
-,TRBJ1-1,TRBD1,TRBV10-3,CAISEWRDSEAFF,TGTGCCATCAGTGAGTGGAGGGACAGTGAAGCTTTCTTT
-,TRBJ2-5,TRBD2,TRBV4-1,CASRSLAGGETQYF,TGCGCCAGCAGATCACTAGCGGGAGGGGAGACCCAGTACTTC
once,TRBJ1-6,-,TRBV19,CASSKITGNNSPLHF,TGTGCCAGTAGTAAAATAACAGGGAATAATTCACCCCTCCACTTT
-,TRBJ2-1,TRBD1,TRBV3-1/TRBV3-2,CASSHSGTGLYNEQFF,TGTGCCAGCAGCCATTCCGGGACAGGGCTTTACAATGAGCAGTTCTTC
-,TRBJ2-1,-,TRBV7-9,CASSYSGSASFNEQFF,TGTGCCAGCAGCTACTCGGGTTCGGCTAGTTTCAATGAGCAGTTCTTC
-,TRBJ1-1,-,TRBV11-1,CAISPEAFF,TGTGCCATTAGTCCTGAAGCTTTCTTT
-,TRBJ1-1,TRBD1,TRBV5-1,CASSLKDRGNTEAFF,TGCGCCAGCAGCCTAAAGGACAGGGGTAACACTGAAGCTTTCTTT
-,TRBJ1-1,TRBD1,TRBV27,CASSHRQGTEAFF,TGTGCCAGCAGTCACCGACAGGGCACTGAAGCTTTCTTT
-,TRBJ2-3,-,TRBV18,CASSPQRSYTDTQYF,TGTGCCAGCTCACCACAGCGGAGCTACACAGATACGCAGTATTTT
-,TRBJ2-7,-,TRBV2,CASSASSGSYEQYF,TGTGCCAGCAGTGCGAGTAGCGGCTCCTACGAGCAGTACTTC
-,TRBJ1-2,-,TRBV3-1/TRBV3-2,CASSPQGGYGYTF,TGTGCCAGCAGCCCCCAGGGCGGCTATGGCTACACCTTC
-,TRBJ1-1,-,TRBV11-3,CASSSRGNTEAFF,TGTGCCAGCAGTTCTAGGGGGAACACTGAAGCTTTCTTT
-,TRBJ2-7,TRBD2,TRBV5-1,CASSLVSGSYEQYF,TGCGCCAGCAGCCTCGTAAGCGGGAGTTACGAGCAGTACTTC
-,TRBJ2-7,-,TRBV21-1,CASSTKVYTCKQYF,-
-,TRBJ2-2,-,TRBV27,CASIRSNTGELFF,TGTGCCAGCATCCGGTCGAACACCGGGGAGCTGTTTTTT
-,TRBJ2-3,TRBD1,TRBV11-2,CASSLRQGGHTDTQYF,TGTGCCAGCAGCTTGAGACAGGGTGGCCACACAGATACGCAGTATTTT
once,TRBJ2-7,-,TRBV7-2,CASSFSGSTYEQYF,TGTGCCAGCAGCTTCTCCGGATCTACCTACGAGCAGTACTTC
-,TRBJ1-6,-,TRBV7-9,CASSLGNSPLHF,TGTGCCAGCAGCTTAGGGAATTCACCCCTCCACTTT
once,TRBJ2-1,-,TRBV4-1,CASSQTGTLTYNEQFF,TGCGCCAGCAGCCAAACCGGGACACTAACCTACAATGAGCAGTTCTTC
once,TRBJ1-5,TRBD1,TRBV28,CASRKTGTGSYQPQHF,TGTGCCAGCAGAAAAACCGGGACAGGGTCCTATCAGCCCCAGCATTTT
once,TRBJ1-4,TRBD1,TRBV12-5,CASGLGLRGQYEKLFF,TGTGCTAGTGGTTTAGGGCTCAGGGGGCAGTATGAAAAACTGTTTTTT
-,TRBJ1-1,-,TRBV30,CAWIGGHTEAFF,TGTGCCTGGATAGGGGGACACACTGAAGCTTTCTTT
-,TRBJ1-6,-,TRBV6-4,CASSDLREGHGWGNSPLHF,TGTGCCAGCAGTGACCTCCGGGAGGGCCATGGGTGGGGTAATTCACCCCTCCACTTT
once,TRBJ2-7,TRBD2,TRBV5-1,CASRLGLAYEQYF,TGCGCCAGCCGACTAGGACTAGCCTACGAGCAGTACTTC
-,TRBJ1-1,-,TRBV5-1,CASSLRRGEMNTEAFF,TGCGCCAGCAGCTTGAGAAGGGGGGAGATGAACACTGAAGCTTTCTTT
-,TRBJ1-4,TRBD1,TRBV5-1,CASSPRTGGNEKLFF,TGCGCCAGCAGCCCGCGCACAGGGGGTAATGAAAAACTGTTTTTT
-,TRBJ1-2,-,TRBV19,CASSTDFRTAAEGYTF,TGTGCCAGTAGTACCGACTTCAGGACCGCCGCGGAAGGCTACACCTTC
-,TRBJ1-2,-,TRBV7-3,CASSLKANYGYTF,TGTGCCAGCAGCCTTAAGGCTAACTATGGCTACACCTTC
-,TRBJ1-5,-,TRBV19,CASSQDRLNQPQHF,TGTGCCAGTAGCCAGGACCGCCTAAATCAGCCCCAGCATTTT
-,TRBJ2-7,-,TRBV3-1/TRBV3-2,CASSQRGFPYEQYF,TGTGCCAGCAGCCAAAGAGGGTTCCCCTACGAGCAGTACTTC
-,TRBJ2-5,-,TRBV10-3,CAISQSGETQYF,TGTGCCATCAGTCAGTCAGGCGAGACCCAGTACTTC
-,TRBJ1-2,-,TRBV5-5,CASSLVGGGYTF,TGTGCCAGCAGCTTGGTGGGCGGCGGCTACACCTTC
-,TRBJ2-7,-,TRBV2,CASSDRDIDYEQYF,TGTGCCAGCAGTGACCGGGACATAGATTACGAGCAGTACTTC
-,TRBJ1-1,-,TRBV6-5,CASSLHPLMNTEAFF,TGTGCCAGCAGCCTACACCCACTGATGAACACTGAAGCTTTCTTT
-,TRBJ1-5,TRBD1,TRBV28,CASSLPGQHNQPQHF,TGTGCCAGCAGTTTACCGGGACAGCACAATCAGCCCCAGCATTTT
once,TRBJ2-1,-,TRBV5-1,CASSLGWSDEQFF,TGCGCCAGCAGCTTGGGGTGGAGCGATGAGCAGTTCTTC
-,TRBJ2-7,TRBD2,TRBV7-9,CASSPAGGLSYEQYF,TGTGCCAGCAGCCCCGCGGGGGGACTAAGCTACGAGCAGTACTTC
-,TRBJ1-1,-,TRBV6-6,CASRLGMMNTEAFF,TGTGCCAGCAGACTCGGGATGATGAACACTGAAGCTTTCTTT
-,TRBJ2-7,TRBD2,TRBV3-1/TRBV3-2,CASSHLPTSGRKYEQYF,TGTGCCAGCAGTCACCTCCCGACTAGCGGGAGGAAGTACGAGCAGTACTTC
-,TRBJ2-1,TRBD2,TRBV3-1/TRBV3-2,CASSQVGGGRALAEQFF,TGTGCCAGCAGCCAGGTTGGTGGCGGGAGGGCCTTGGCTGAGCAGTTCTTC